Presented here are 3 T cell receptor beta chains from one specimen sequenced in a study of blood T cell repertoires in COVID-19. The protocol was immunoSEQ multiplex PCR, while the TCRdb copy is restricted to in-frame clones and leaves out a portion. The sample has about 210,000 clones; about four fifths are singletons. The sample comprised peripheral blood. These receptors were collected from a woman older than 75 with COVID-19, enrolled during active disease.

This rearrangement joins TRBV3-1 (or the pseudogene TRBV3-2) to TRBJ2-7; D is uncertain. Trimming removed 3 bases at V and 4 bases at J, with 13 bases between. Germline-derived CDR1 and CDR2 are LGHDT and YNNKEL (reference sequence). The CDR3 extends over 14 amino acids. This CDR3 reads CASSHERKRYEQYF. In nucleotides, the CDR3 is TGTGCCAGCAGCCATGAGCGAAAGAGGTACGAGCAGTACTTC.

V is TRBV28 and J is TRBJ2-1; 14 nucleotides line up with TRBD2. The CDR3 totals 17 residues. Germline CDR1 and CDR2: MDHEN and SYDVKM. Germline trimming cut 6 bases from V and 6 bases from J; bases unmatched to any gene: 10. CDR3 sequence (DNA): TGTGCCAGCAGGGGGGTGTCGGGACTAGCGGGAGTCAATGAGCAGTTCTTC. Translating it yields CASRGVSGLAGVNEQFF.

This clone was observed a handful of times. V and J are TRBV7-9 and TRBJ2-3; D is unclear. CDR3 length: 12 residues. Trimming took off 4 bases at V and 4 bases at J, with 6 bases between the two ends. Germline V gene data show CDR1 as SEHNR and CDR2 as FQNEAQ (reference sequence). The CDR3 spells CASSSFADTQYF. In DNA, the CDR3 is TGTGCCAGCAGCTCCTTCGCAGATACGCAGTATTTT. The entire variable domain, with the rest obtained from reference TRBV7-9 and TRBJ2-3, is as follows: DTGVSQNPRHKITKRGQNVTFRCDPISEHNRLYWYRQTLGQGPEFLTYFQNEAQLEKSRLLSDRFSAERPKGSFSTLEIQRTEQGDSAMYLCASSSFADTQYFGPGTRLTVL.